The rows below give T cell receptor beta chains drawn from one sample of a study of blood T cell repertoires in COVID-19. Sequenced by immunoSEQ multiplex PCR; TCRdb stores in-frame clones only, minus some. Of under 200,000 clones in the sample, around four fifths were seen once. Sequenced material: peripheral blood. These receptor sequences come from a woman aged 70-85 years with COVID-19, enrolled during active disease. CDR3s include the opening cysteine and the closing phenylalanine or tryptophan. A D gene is named only where the DNA matches it firmly. A clone size is listed for some rows: how often the clone was seen (once, few, many), or a class if it is expanded.

D: .
size: .
J: TRBJ1-3
V: TRBV18
CDR3: CASSPEGLPTGGNTIYF
DNA: TGTGCCAGCTCACCCGAGGGATTACCCACGGGTGGAAACACCATATATTTT

D: .
size: .
J: TRBJ2-5
V: TRBV24-1
CDR3: CATSDWATQETQYF
DNA: TGTGCCACCAGTGATTGGGCGACACAAGAGACCCAGTACTTC

D: .
size: .
J: TRBJ1-3
V: TRBV19
CDR3: CASHRDIEVDTIYF
DNA: TGTGCCAGTCACAGGGACATAGAGGTGGACACCATATATTTT

D: .
size: .
J: TRBJ2-5
V: TRBV9
CDR3: CASSVGAGSGQETQYF
DNA: TGTGCCAGCAGCGTAGGGGCGGGGTCAGGCCAAGAGACCCAGTACTTC

D: TRBD2
size: few
J: TRBJ2-3
V: TRBV5-4
CDR3: CASSRGGAGDTQYF
DNA: TGTGCCAGCAGCCGCGGGGGGGCGGGAGATACGCAGTATTTT

D: .
size: .
J: TRBJ2-7
V: TRBV19
CDR3: CASSHGNQGSYEQYF
DNA: TGTGCCAGTAGTCACGGTAACCAGGGTTCCTACGAGCAGTACTTC

D: .
size: .
J: TRBJ2-3
V: TRBV20-1
CDR3: CSASLELIGVLDTQYF
DNA: TGCAGTGCTAGTCTCGAATTGATAGGGGTCTTAGATACGCAGTATTTT

D: .
size: .
J: TRBJ1-2
V: TRBV7-8
CDR3: CASSLELGGNYGYTF
DNA: TGTGCCAGCAGCTTAGAGTTAGGGGGAAACTATGGCTACACCTTC

D: .
size: .
J: TRBJ1-2
V: TRBV18
CDR3: CASSPRDSYGYTF
DNA: TGTGCCAGCTCACCACGTGACAGCTATGGCTACACCTTC

D: .
size: once
J: TRBJ1-5
V: TRBV19
CDR3: CASSYQINRPQHF
DNA: TGTGCCAGTAGTTATCAGATCAATCGGCCCCAGCATTTT

D: .
size: .
J: TRBJ2-1
V: TRBV5-4
CDR3: CASSLWLGDNEQFF
DNA: TGTGCCAGCAGCTTGTGGCTAGGGGACAATGAGCAGTTCTTC

D: TRBD2
size: .
J: TRBJ2-7
V: TRBV18
CDR3: CASSSGGSRSSYEQYF
DNA: TGTGCCAGCTCCTCCGGGGGGTCGAGGAGCTCCTACGAGCAGTACTTC

D: TRBD2
size: .
J: TRBJ2-4
V: TRBV6-2/TRBV6-3
CDR3: CASRPFGRVGSESRLKNIQYF
DNA: TGTGCCAGCAGACCTTTCGGGAGGGTGGGATCGGAGTCCAGGTTAAAAAACATTCAGTACTTC

D: .
size: .
J: TRBJ1-5
V: TRBV7-8
CDR3: CASSLARGKGNQPQHF
DNA: TGTGCCAGCAGCTTAGCACGGGGAAAGGGCAATCAGCCCCAGCATTTT

D: .
size: .
J: TRBJ1-2
V: TRBV19
CDR3: CASSVGERSHYGYTF
DNA: TGTGCCAGTAGTGTAGGTGAGAGGAGTCACTATGGCTACACCTTC

D: .
size: few
J: TRBJ1-1
V: TRBV28
CDR3: CASTPPGGWGAFF
DNA: TGTGCCAGCACCCCCCCAGGAGGGTGGGGAGCTTTCTTT

D: .
size: .
J: TRBJ2-1
V: TRBV7-3
CDR3: CASSPQPGANEQFF
DNA: TGTGCCAGCAGCCCTCAGCCAGGTGCCAATGAGCAGTTCTTC

D: .
size: .
J: TRBJ1-4
V: TRBV19
CDR3: CASRNSGNEKLFF
DNA: TGTGCCAGTAGGAACTCGGGGAATGAAAAACTGTTTTTT

D: TRBD1
size: few
J: TRBJ1-2
V: TRBV19
CDR3: CATFQGTGYGYTF
DNA: TGTGCCACTTTCCAAGGGACAGGGTATGGCTACACCTTC

D: TRBD1
size: .
J: TRBJ1-2
V: TRBV27
CDR3: CASSLTGDGYTF
DNA: TGTGCCAGCAGCCTGACAGGGGATGGCTACACCTTC

D: .
size: .
J: TRBJ2-3
V: TRBV29-1
CDR3: CSGGRISTDTQYF
DNA: TGCAGCGGCGGGCGAATCAGCACAGATACGCAGTATTTT

D: .
size: .
J: TRBJ1-1
V: TRBV10-3
CDR3: CAISEYSGVAFF
DNA: TGTGCCATCAGTGAGTACAGCGGTGTTGCTTTCTTT

D: .
size: .
J: TRBJ2-2
V: TRBV5-5
CDR3: CASSSQARYTGELFF
DNA: TGTGCCAGCAGTTCTCAGGCAAGGTACACCGGGGAGCTGTTTTTT

D: TRBD2
size: .
J: TRBJ2-1
V: TRBV7-2
CDR3: CASSFQPGLADNEQFF
DNA: TGTGCCAGCAGCTTTCAACCGGGACTAGCGGACAATGAGCAGTTCTTC

D: TRBD1
size: .
J: TRBJ1-3
V: TRBV29-1
CDR3: CSVPPPGQGNTIYF
DNA: TGCAGCGTACCCCCACCGGGACAGGGAAACACCATATATTTT

D: TRBD1
size: .
J: TRBJ1-2
V: TRBV29-1
CDR3: CSVDRGANYGYTF
DNA: TGCAGCGTGGACAGGGGGGCTAACTATGGCTACACCTTC

D: TRBD1
size: .
J: TRBJ1-1
V: TRBV5-1
CDR3: CASSLVGQGPGTEAFF
DNA: TGCGCCAGCAGCTTGGTCGGACAGGGCCCGGGCACTGAAGCTTTCTTT

D: .
size: .
J: TRBJ2-7
V: TRBV29-1
CDR3: CSVEGAGSDEQYF
DNA: TGCAGCGTGGAAGGGGCAGGCTCAGACGAGCAGTACTTC

D: .
size: .
J: TRBJ2-5
V: TRBV9
CDR3: CASSVGLLETQYF
DNA: TGTGCCAGCAGCGTCGGACTACTAGAGACCCAGTACTTC

D: TRBD1
size: .
J: TRBJ1-6
V: TRBV27
CDR3: CASSFRQGGTPLHF
DNA: TGTGCCAGCAGTTTCCGACAGGGTGGGACACCCCTCCACTTT

D: TRBD2
size: .
J: TRBJ2-3
V: TRBV5-1
CDR3: CASTRLAGDRDTQYF
DNA: TGCGCCAGCACAAGACTAGCGGGTGATAGGGATACGCAGTATTTT

D: .
size: .
J: TRBJ2-4
V: TRBV27
CDR3: CASSLRQGPAKNIQYF
DNA: TGTGCCAGCAGTTTAAGGCAGGGGCCAGCCAAAAACATTCAGTACTTC

D: .
size: once
J: TRBJ1-2
V: TRBV9
CDR3: CASSVGSGKHTF
DNA: TGTGCCAGCAGCGTAGGGTCCGGGAAACACACCTTC

D: TRBD1
size: .
J: TRBJ1-1
V: TRBV18
CDR3: CASSLQGAVPGTEAFF
DNA: TGTGCCAGCTCACTGCAGGGGGCGGTTCCAGGCACTGAAGCTTTCTTT

D: .
size: .
J: TRBJ2-5
V: TRBV5-1
CDR3: CASSFGGTETQYF
DNA: TGCGCCAGCAGCTTCGGGGGTACGGAGACCCAGTACTTC

D: .
size: once
J: TRBJ1-5
V: TRBV12-3/TRBV12-4
CDR3: CASSPRRWQPQHF
DNA: TGTGCCAGCAGCCCCCGGAGGTGGCAGCCCCAGCATTTT

D: TRBD1
size: .
J: TRBJ1-5
V: TRBV19
CDR3: CASSPQGGPTIGQPQHF
DNA: TGTGCCAGTAGTCCACAGGGGGGACCCACTATTGGTCAGCCCCAGCATTTT

D: .
size: .
J: TRBJ2-5
V: TRBV12-3/TRBV12-4
CDR3: CASSHQISGTQYF
DNA: TGTGCCAGCAGTCACCAAATCTCGGGGACCCAGTACTTC

D: TRBD1
size: .
J: TRBJ2-1
V: TRBV6-5
CDR3: CASSRDSVYNEQFF
DNA: TGTGCCAGCAGCCGGGACAGCGTCTACAATGAGCAGTTCTTC

D: TRBD2
size: .
J: TRBJ2-2
V: TRBV9
CDR3: CASSTFSGGAGELFF
DNA: TGTGCCAGCAGCACCTTCAGCGGGGGGGCCGGGGAGCTGTTTTTT